Sequencing of this TCR beta chain was carried out in a study of blood T cell repertoires in COVID-19. Method: immunoSEQ multiplex PCR; TCRdb's copy keeps in-frame clones and lacks some. This repertoire shows some 240,000 clones, roughly 84% found once; its top ten account for approximately 1.5%. This CDR3 is built from 16 residues. Germline V gene lookup returns CDR1 LNHDA and CDR2 SQIVND (reference sequence). Trimming took off 5 bases at V and 2 bases at J, with 18 bases between the two ends. Source material: peripheral blood. The genes are TRBV19 and TRBJ1-1, with D possibly matching TRBD1 (5 bases). The TCR originated in a woman in her forties who had recovered from COVID-19. The CDR3 DNA reads as TGTGCCAGTAGTCGCGACCAGGGAAGAAAAAACACTGAAGCTTTCTTT. Translating it yields CASSRDQGRKNTEAFF.